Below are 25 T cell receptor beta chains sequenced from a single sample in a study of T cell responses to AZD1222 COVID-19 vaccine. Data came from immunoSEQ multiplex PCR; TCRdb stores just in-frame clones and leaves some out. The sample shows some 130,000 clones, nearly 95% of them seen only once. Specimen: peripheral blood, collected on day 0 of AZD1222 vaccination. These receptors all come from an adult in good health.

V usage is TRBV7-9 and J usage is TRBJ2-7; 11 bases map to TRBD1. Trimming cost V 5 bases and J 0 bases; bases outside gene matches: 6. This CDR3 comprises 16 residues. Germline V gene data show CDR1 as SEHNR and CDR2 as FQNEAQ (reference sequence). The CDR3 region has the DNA TGTGCCAGCAGCAACGCCGGGACAGGGGGCTCCTACGAGCAGTACTTC. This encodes CASSNAGTGGSYEQYF.

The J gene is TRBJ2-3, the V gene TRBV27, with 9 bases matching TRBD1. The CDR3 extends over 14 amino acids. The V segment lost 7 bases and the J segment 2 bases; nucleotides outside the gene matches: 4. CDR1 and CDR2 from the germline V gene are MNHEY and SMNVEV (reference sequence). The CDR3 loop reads CASKRQGDTDTQYF. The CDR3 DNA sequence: TGTGCCAGCAAGCGACAGGGGGACACAGATACGCAGTATTTT.

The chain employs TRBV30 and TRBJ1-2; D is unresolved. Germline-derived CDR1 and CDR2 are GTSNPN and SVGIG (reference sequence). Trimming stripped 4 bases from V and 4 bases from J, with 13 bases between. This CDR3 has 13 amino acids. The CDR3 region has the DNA TGTGCCTGGAATCTGGCGAACCCCTATGGCTACACCTTC. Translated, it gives CAWNLANPYGYTF.

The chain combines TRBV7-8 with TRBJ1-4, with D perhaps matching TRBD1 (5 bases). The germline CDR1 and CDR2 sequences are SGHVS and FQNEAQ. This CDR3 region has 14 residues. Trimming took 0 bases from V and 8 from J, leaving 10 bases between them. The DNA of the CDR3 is TGTGCCAGCAGCTTAGCCAGGGTCGGCGAAAAACTGTTTTTT. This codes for CASSLARVGEKLFF. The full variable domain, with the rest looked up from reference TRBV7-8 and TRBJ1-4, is GAGVSQSPRYKVAKRGQDVALRCDPISGHVSLFWYQQALGQGPEFLTYFQNEAQLDKSGLPSDRFFAERPEGSVSTLKIQRTQQEDSAVYLCASSLARVGEKLFFGSGTQLSVL.

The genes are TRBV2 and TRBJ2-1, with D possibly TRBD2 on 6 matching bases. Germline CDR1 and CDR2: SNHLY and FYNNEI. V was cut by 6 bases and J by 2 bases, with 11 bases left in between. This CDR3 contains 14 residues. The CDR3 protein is CASRSPGAYNEQFF. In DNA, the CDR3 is TGTGCCAGCAGGTCCCCGGGGGCCTACAATGAGCAGTTCTTC. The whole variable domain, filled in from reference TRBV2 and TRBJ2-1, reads EPEVTQTPSHQVTQMGQEVILRCVPISNHLYFYWYRQILGQKVEFLVSFYNNEISEKSEIFDDQFSVERPDGSNFTLKIRSTKLEDSAMYFCASRSPGAYNEQFFGPGTRLTVL.

The CDR3: CASSALSEWGTEAFF. Written as DNA, the CDR3 is TGTGCCAGCAGCGCCCTATCTGAGTGGGGAACTGAAGCTTTCTTT. This chain connects TRBV6-5 to TRBJ1-1, with D unclear. This CDR3 has 15 residues. Germline V lookup: CDR1 MNHEY, CDR2 SVGAGI. V was trimmed by 6 bases and J by 5 bases, leaving 19 bases between them.

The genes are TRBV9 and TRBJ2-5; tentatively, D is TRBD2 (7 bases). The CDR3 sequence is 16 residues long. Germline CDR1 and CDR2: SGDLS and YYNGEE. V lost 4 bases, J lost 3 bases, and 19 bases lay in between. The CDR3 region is CASSFRGGGWEETQYF. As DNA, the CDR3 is TGTGCCAGCAGCTTTAGGGGGGGCGGTTGGGAAGAGACCCAGTACTTC.

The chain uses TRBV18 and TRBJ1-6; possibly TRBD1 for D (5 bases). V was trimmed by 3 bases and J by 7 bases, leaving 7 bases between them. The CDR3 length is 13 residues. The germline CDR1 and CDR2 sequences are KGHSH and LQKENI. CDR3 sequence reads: CASSPRQNSPLHF. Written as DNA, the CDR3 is TGTGCCAGCTCACCCCGACAGAATTCACCCCTCCACTTT.

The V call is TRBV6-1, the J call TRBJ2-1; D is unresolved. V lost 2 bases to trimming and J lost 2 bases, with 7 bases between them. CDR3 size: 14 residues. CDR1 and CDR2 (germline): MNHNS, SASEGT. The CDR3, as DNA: TGTGCCAGCAGTGAACTGGGTCCCTACAATGAGCAGTTCTTC. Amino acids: CASSELGPYNEQFF.

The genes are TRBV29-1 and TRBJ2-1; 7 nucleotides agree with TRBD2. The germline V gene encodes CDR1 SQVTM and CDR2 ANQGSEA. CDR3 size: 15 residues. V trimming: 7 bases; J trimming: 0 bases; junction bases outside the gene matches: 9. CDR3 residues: CSAQRGGSSYNEQFF. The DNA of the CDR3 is TGCAGCGCCCAGCGGGGAGGAAGCTCCTACAATGAGCAGTTCTTC.

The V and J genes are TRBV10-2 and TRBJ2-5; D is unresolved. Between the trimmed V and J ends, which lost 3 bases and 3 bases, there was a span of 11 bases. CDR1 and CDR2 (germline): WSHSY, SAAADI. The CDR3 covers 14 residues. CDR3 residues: CASSEPGHEETQYF. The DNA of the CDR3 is TGCGCCAGCAGTGAACCGGGTCATGAAGAGACCCAGTACTTC.

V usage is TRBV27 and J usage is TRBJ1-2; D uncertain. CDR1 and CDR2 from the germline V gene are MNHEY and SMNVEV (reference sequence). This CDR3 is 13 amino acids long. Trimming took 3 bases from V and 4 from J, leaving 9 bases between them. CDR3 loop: CASSFGPVYGYTF. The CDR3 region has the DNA TGTGCCAGCAGTTTTGGACCCGTCTATGGCTACACCTTC.

The CDR3 bases are TGTGCCAGCAGCTTGCTAGCGTCCTCCTACGAGCAGTACTTC. It encodes CASSLLASSYEQYF. The rearrangement joins TRBV11-2 to TRBJ2-7; TRBD2 is a possible D gene (6 bases). The length of the CDR3 is 14 residues. Trimming took 3 bases from V and 0 from J, leaving 9 bases between them. Germline CDR1 SGHAT, CDR2 FQNNGV.

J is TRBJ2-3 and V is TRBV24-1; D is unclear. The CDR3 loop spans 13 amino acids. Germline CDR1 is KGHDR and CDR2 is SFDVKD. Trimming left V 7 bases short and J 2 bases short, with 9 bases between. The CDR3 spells CATRDGNTDTQYF. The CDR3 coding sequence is TGTGCCACCAGGGACGGCAACACAGATACGCAGTATTTT.

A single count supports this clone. DNA of the CDR3: TGCGCTAAGGGGGGACATGGCTACACCTTC. This codes for CAKGGHGYTF. This sequence joins TRBV23-1 and TRBJ1-2, with D possibly being TRBD1 (6 bases). TRBV23-1 is identified as an open reading frame with a role that is uncertain. This CDR3 has 10 residues.

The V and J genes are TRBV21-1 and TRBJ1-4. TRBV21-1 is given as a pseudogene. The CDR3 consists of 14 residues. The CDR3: CASSTGATNEKLFF. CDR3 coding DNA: TGTGCCAGCAGCACGGGGGCGACTAATGAAAAACTGTTTTTT.

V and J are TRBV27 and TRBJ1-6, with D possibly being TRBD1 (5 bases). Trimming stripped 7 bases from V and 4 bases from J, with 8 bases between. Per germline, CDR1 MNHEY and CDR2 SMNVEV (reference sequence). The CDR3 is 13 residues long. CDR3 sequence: CASTNRYNSPLHF. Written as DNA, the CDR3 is TGTGCCAGCACCAACAGGTATAATTCACCCCTCCACTTT.

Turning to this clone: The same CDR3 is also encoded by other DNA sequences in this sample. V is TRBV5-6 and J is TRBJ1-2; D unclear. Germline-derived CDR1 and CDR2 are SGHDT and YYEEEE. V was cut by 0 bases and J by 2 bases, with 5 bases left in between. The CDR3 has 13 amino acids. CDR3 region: CASSLGGNYGYTF. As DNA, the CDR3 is TGTGCCAGCAGCTTGGGAGGGAACTATGGCTACACCTTC.

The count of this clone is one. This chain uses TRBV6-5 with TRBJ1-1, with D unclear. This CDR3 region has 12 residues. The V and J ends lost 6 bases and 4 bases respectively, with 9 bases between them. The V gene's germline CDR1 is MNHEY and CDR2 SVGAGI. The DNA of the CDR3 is TGTGCCAGCAGCATCATTGGCACTGAAGCTTTCTTT. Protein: CASSIIGTEAFF.

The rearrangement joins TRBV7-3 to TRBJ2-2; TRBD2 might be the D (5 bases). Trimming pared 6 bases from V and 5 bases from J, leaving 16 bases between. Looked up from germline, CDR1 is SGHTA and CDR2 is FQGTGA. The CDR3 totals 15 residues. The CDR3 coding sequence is TGTGCCAGCAGTCCGGGATCCGCGGTTACCGGGGAGCTGTTTTTT. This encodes CASSPGSAVTGELFF.

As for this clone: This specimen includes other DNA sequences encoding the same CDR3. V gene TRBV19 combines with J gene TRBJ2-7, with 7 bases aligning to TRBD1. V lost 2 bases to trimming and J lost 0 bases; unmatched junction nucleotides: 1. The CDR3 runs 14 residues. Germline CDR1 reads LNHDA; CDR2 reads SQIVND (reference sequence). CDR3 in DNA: TGTGCCAGTAGTATAAGGGACAGCTCCTACGAGCAGTACTTC. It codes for CASSIRDSSYEQYF.

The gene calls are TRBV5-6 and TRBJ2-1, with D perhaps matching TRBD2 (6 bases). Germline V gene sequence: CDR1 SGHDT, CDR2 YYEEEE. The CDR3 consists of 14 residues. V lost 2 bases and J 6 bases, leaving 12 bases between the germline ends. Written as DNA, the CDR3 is TGTGCCAGCAGCTTACCGGGACTTTCCAATGAGCAGTTCTTC. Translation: CASSLPGLSNEQFF.

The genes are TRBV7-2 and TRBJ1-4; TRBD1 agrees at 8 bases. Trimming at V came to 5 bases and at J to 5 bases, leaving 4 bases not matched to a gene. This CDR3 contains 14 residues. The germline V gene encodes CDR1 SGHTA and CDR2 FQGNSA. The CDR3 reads CASSPQGDNEKLFF. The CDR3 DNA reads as TGTGCCAGCAGCCCACAGGGGGACAATGAAAAACTGTTTTTT.

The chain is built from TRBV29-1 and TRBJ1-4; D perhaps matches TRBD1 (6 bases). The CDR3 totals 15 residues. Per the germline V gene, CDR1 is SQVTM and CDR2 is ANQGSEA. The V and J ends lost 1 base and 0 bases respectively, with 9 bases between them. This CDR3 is CSVEGTDATNEKLFF. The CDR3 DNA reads TGCAGCGTTGAAGGGACAGATGCAACTAATGAAAAACTGTTTTTT.

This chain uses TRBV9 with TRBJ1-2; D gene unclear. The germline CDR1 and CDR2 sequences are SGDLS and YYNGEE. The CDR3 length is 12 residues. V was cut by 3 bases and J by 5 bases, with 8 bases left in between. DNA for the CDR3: TGTGCCAGCAGCGCGGATCTATATGGCTACACCTTC. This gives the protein CASSADLYGYTF.